This TCR beta chain was profiled in a study of CD8+CD57+ T cells in acquired aplastic anemia. Findings of the study overall: Between the patient and control groups, CD8+ Simpson's diversity did not differ significantly.

With respect to this clonotype: The antigen is unknown.

All sequencing subjects had displayed CD8+CD57+ cell expansion on flow cytometry. Germline lookup yields CDR1 SGHDN and CDR2 FVKESK. V shed 1 base, J shed 3 bases, and the junction held 8 bases outside the gene matches. This CDR3 has 16 amino acids. The study profiled TCR beta VDJ and CDR3 using genomic DNA as template. Using its own MiXCR run on the reads, TCRdb lists one record per CDR3 protein. The table records roughly 200,000 distinct CDR3 sequences, more than 60% of them present only once. The chain is built from TRBV14 and TRBJ2-5; 7 positions agree with TRBD1. Sequencing was done on a sample of sorted CD4+, CD8+, or CD8+CD57+ T cells (not recorded which) from PBMCs. The TCR originated in a human donor with aplastic anemia. CDR3 bases: TGTGCCAGCAGCCAAGGCGATGGCAGGGGGAAAGAGACCCAGTACTTC. It is translated as CASSQGDGRGKETQYF.